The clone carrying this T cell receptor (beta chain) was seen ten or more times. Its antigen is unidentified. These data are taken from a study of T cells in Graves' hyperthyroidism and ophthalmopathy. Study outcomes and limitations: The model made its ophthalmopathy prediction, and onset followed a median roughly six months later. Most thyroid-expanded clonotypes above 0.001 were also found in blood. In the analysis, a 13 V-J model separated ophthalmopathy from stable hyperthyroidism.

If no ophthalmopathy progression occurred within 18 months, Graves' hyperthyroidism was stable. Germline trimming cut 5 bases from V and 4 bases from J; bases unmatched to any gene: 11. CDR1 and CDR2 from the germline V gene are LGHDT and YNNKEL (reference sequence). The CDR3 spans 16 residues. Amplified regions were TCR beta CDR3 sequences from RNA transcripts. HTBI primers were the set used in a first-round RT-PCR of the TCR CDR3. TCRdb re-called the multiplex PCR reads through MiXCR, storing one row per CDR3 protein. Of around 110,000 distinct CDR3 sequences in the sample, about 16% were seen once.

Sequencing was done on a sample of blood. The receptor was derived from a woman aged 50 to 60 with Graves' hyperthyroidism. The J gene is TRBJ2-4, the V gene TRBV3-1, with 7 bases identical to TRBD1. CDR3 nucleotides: TGTGCCAGCAGCACCTCGACAGGGCTGGGGAAAAACATTCAGTACTTC. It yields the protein CASSTSTGLGKNIQYF.